The 11 T cell receptor beta chains in this list originate from one sample, sequenced in a study of blood T cell repertoires in COVID-19. TCRdb's copy holds only in-frame clones and misses some; the assay was immunoSEQ multiplex PCR. The sample holds 200,000 to 250,000 clones, 80% to 90% seen once. Sequencing used peripheral blood. Receptors were obtained from a woman of 80 years or more with COVID-19, enrolled during active disease.

This clone was counted once. The chain links TRBV27 to TRBJ2-1; weak D call: TRBD1 (6 bases). Germline V lookup: CDR1 MNHEY, CDR2 SMNVEV (reference sequence). V was pared by 5 bases and J by 4 bases, with 21 bases between. CDR3 length equals 17 residues. In DNA form, the CDR3 reads TGTGCCAGCAGTCCCACCCATCAGGGGCCTGGGTACAATGAGCAGTTCTTC. Translation gives CASSPTHQGPGYNEQFF.

This CDR3 is CASSLAGGGSYEQYF. The CDR3 DNA sequence: TGTGCCAGCAGCTTAGCGGGCGGGGGCTCCTACGAGCAGTACTTC. V and J are TRBV7-2 and TRBJ2-7; 7 bases map to TRBD2. In germline, CDR1 is SGHTA, CDR2 FQGNSA. The CDR3 consists of 15 residues. With 0 bases clipped from V and 0 bases from J, the junction kept 2 bases outside the gene matches.

The chain links TRBV4-3 to TRBJ2-4; D may be TRBD2 (7 bases). The V and J ends lost 1 base and 9 bases respectively, with 13 bases between them. There are 14 residues in the CDR3. Germline assignment: CDR1 LGHNA and CDR2 YSLEER. The CDR3 spells CASSQGEGRGIQYF. DNA for the CDR3: TGCGCCAGCAGCCAAGGGGAGGGCAGGGGCATTCAGTACTTC.

The chain joins TRBV6-4 to TRBJ1-1; D ambiguous. With 5 bases removed from V and 4 bases from J, the gap between germline ends came to 17 bases. The CDR3 runs to 15 residues. Per the germline V gene, CDR1 is MRHNA and CDR2 is SNTAGT. The CDR3 sequence is CASSPDPPGSTEAFF. The CDR3 DNA reads TGTGCCAGCAGTCCAGACCCTCCCGGGAGCACTGAAGCTTTCTTT.

The chain recombines TRBV5-5 with TRBJ1-3; 7 bases fit TRBD1. Trimming at V came to 1 base and at J to 4 bases, leaving 2 bases not matched to a gene. The CDR3 is 14 residues long. The germline V gene has CDR1 SGHKS and CDR2 YYEKEE (reference sequence). In DNA, the CDR3 is TGTGCCAGCAGCTTGAGGGGGCCCGGAAACACCATATATTTT. Its protein is CASSLRGPGNTIYF.

The chain combines TRBV5-1 with TRBJ2-7, with a weak D call TRBD1 (6 bases). The CDR3 consists of 15 residues. In germline, CDR1 is SGHRS, CDR2 YFSETQ. The V end lost 1 base, the J end lost 3 bases, and 14 bases lay between the germline ends. The DNA for the CDR3 is TGCGCCAGCAGCTTGACAGGGACGGCGAACTACGAGCAGTACTTC. Amino acid sequence: CASSLTGTANYEQYF.

This chain connects TRBV7-2 to TRBJ2-7, with D unresolved. The ends were cut back, 2 bases at V and 7 bases at J, with 12 bases in the middle. CDR3 length: 13 amino acids. Germline CDR1 and CDR2: SGHTA and FQGNSA. The CDR3 loop reads CASSLLLWSEQYF. In DNA, the CDR3 is TGTGCCAGCAGCTTACTCCTATGGTCTGAGCAGTACTTC.

This chain uses TRBV7-2 with TRBJ2-4, with D uncertain. This CDR3 has 14 amino acids. The V gene's germline CDR1 is SGHTA and CDR2 FQGNSA. Trimming cost V 2 bases and J 0 bases, with 5 bases left between them. CDR3 residues: CASSLPIAKNIQYF. CDR3 DNA sequence: TGTGCCAGCAGCTTACCCATAGCCAAAAACATTCAGTACTTC.

The chain combines TRBV4-2 with TRBJ2-7, with a possible D match to TRBD1 (6 bases). Germline CDR1 LGHNA, CDR2 YNFKEQ. V gave up 1 base and J gave up 7 bases, with 17 bases separating them. The CDR3 covers 15 residues. The CDR3 DNA reads as TGTGCCAGCAGCCAAGCTGAATTCAGGGGAGCGGAGCAGTACTTC. This translates into CASSQAEFRGAEQYF.

In DNA, the CDR3 is TGCGCCAGCACCGGGCAACAGGGGCGAGAGACCCAGTACTTC. It encodes CASTGQQGRETQYF. The chain uses TRBV5-1 and TRBJ2-5; 7 nucleotides agree with TRBD1. V dropped 6 bases and J dropped 4; count of bases not matched to a gene: 9. In germline, CDR1 is SGHRS, CDR2 YFSETQ. The CDR3 sequence is 14 residues long.

The rearrangement uses TRBV4-1 and TRBJ1-5; D is possibly TRBD1 (6 bases). V was pared by 0 bases and J by 5 bases, with 14 bases between. CDR1 is MGHRA and CDR2 is YSYEKL in the germline V gene. This CDR3 is built from 16 residues. The CDR3 sequence is CASSQDRGQSYQPQHF. The CDR3 DNA sequence: TGCGCCAGCAGCCAAGATCGCGGACAGTCCTATCAGCCCCAGCATTTT.